The 27 T cell receptor beta chains below were found in one sample sequenced in a study of early T cells in non-severe SARS-CoV-2 infection. TCRdb re-called the 5' RACE reads with MiXCR, one entry per CDR3 protein. Of approximately 30,000 distinct CDR3 sequences in the sample, 4.5% to 6% were seen once. Sequencing was performed on whole blood. These receptors were taken from an adult who was a healthcare worker with PCR-confirmed SARS-CoV-2 infection or an uninfected control (not recorded which).

This clonotype was seen only a few times. This chain joins TRBV20-1 and TRBJ2-5; D gene uncertain. Germline V gene lookup returns CDR1 DFQATT and CDR2 SNEGSKA (reference sequence). Trimming cost V 5 bases and J 5 bases, with 12 bases left between them. The CDR3 has 12 residues. The CDR3 DNA sequence: TGCAGTGCTCAGGACCACTGGGAGACCCAGTACTTC. This sequence encodes CSAQDHWETQYF.

This clonotype has at least ten counts. V gene TRBV7-6 combines with J gene TRBJ2-5; D could derive from TRBD1 or TRBD2 (6 bases each). The CDR3 has 15 amino acids. Germline CDR1 SGHVS, CDR2 FNYEAQ. Trimming removed 1 base from V and 1 base from J, with 10 bases in between. Here the CDR3 DNA reads TGTGCCAGCAGCTTAGAGGGGGACTTCCAAGAGACCCAGTACTTC. It encodes CASSLEGDFQETQYF.

This clonotype was counted many times. This rearrangement joins TRBV20-1 to TRBJ2-4, with D hard to call. The CDR3 is 16 amino acids. Germline CDR1 reads DFQATT; CDR2 reads SNEGSKA (reference sequence). The germline V and J ends were trimmed by 0 bases and 0 bases, with 12 bases remaining between them. CDR3 loop: CSARDRPGLAKNIQYF. The CDR3 DNA reads as TGCAGTGCTAGAGATCGGCCCGGGTTAGCCAAAAACATTCAGTACTTC.

The V and J genes are TRBV6-2 or TRBV6-3 and TRBJ2-1, with TRBD2 as a possible D gene (6 bases). Per the germline V gene, CDR1 is MNHEY and CDR2 is SVGEGT. V was trimmed by 8 bases and J by 3 bases, leaving 14 bases between them. The CDR3 contains 14 residues. The CDR3 coding sequence is TGTGCCAGCTCCACACACGGGGGCTACAATGAGCAGTTCTTC. This translates into CASSTHGGYNEQFF.

The chain uses TRBV7-9 and TRBJ1-2; 7 bases are a match to TRBD1. The length of the CDR3 is 12 residues. The ends lost 5 bases at V and 6 bases at J; junction bases unmatched: 3. Germline loops: CDR1 SEHNR, CDR2 FQNEAQ (reference sequence). The CDR3 DNA is TGTGCCAGCAGCCCCACAGGGGATGGCTACACCTTC. As protein: CASSPTGDGYTF.

This clonotype was picked up a small number of times. The CDR3 here is CASSYSLRINTEAFF. The CDR3 nucleotides read TGTGCCAGCAGTTACTCGTTGAGGATCAACACTGAAGCTTTCTTT. The V gene is TRBV6-2 or TRBV6-3, the J gene TRBJ1-1; D gene ambiguous. The V gene's germline CDR1 is MNHEY and CDR2 SVGEGT. The CDR3 has 15 residues. The germline V and J ends were trimmed by 0 bases and 2 bases, with 10 bases remaining between them.

This clonotype was seen repeatedly, ten times or more. This chain uses TRBV19 with TRBJ2-7, with D perhaps matching TRBD1 (6 bases). V was shortened by 4 bases and J by 7 bases, with 23 bases between the two germline ends. The CDR3 sequence is 16 residues long. Per germline, CDR1 LNHDA and CDR2 SQIVND (reference sequence). For the CDR3, the DNA is TGTGCCAGTAGTAGCGCCCGGGACATTGTAAGAGGGGAGCAGTACTTC. It yields the protein CASSSARDIVRGEQYF.

This clonotype was seen at least ten times. The chain couples TRBV18 to TRBJ2-1; D not resolved. Between the trimmed V and J ends, which lost 1 base and 7 bases, there was a span of 8 bases. This CDR3 has 13 amino acids. Per germline, CDR1 KGHSH and CDR2 LQKENI. The CDR3 DNA reads as TGTGCCAGCTCACCACAGGGTAGGAATGAGCAGTTCTTC. This encodes CASSPQGRNEQFF.

This clonotype was seen a handful of times. This chain joins TRBV7-8 and TRBJ2-2; D possibly corresponds to TRBD1 (5 bases). The CDR3 contains 16 residues. V was clipped by 3 bases and J by 3 bases, with 14 bases between them. From germline, CDR1 is SGHVS and CDR2 FQNEAQ. CDR3 sequence: CASSLFRVLDTGELFF. The CDR3 nucleotides read TGTGCCAGCAGCTTGTTCAGGGTTTTGGACACCGGGGAGCTGTTTTTT. The whole variable domain, remainder taken from reference TRBV7-8 and TRBJ2-2, is GAGVSQSPRYKVAKRGQDVALRCDPISGHVSLFWYQQALGQGPEFLTYFQNEAQLDKSGLPSDRFFAERPEGSVSTLKIQRTQQEDSAVYLCASSLFRVLDTGELFFGEGSRLTVL.

Ten or more counts support this clonotype. This chain joins TRBV5-4 and TRBJ2-5; 7 bases map to TRBD2. V shed 4 bases and J 2 bases; nucleotides not matched to a gene: 5. The CDR3 loop spans 14 amino acids. Germline V gene sequence: CDR1 SGHNT, CDR2 YYREEE (reference sequence). Here the CDR3 reads CASSPWTSQETQYF. The CDR3 DNA reads as TGTGCCAGCAGCCCTTGGACTAGTCAAGAGACCCAGTACTTC.

V and J are TRBV12-3 or TRBV12-4 and TRBJ2-1; 7 positions agree with TRBD1. The trim removed 5 bases at V and 4 bases at J, leaving 5 bases unmatched. This CDR3 spans 14 amino acids. The CDR3 loop reads CASSTPGQYNEQFF. CDR3 bases: TGTGCCAGCAGTACCCCGGGACAGTACAATGAGCAGTTCTTC.

This clonotype was seen at least ten times. V gene TRBV12-5 combines with J gene TRBJ2-1; no definite D call. V shed 3 bases and J shed 0 bases, with 6 bases lying between them. Germline V gene sequence: CDR1 LGHNT, CDR2 FRNRAP. The CDR3 is 14 residues long. The CDR3 region has the DNA TGTGCTAGTGGTTTCACCGTCTCCTACAATGAGCAGTTCTTC. The encoded protein is CASGFTVSYNEQFF. Drawing the rest from reference TRBV12-5 and TRBJ2-1, the complete variable domain is DARVTQTPRHKVTEMGQEVTMRCQPILGHNTVFWYRQTMMQGLELLAYFRNRAPLDDSGMPKDRFSAEMPDATLATLKIQPSEPRDSAVYFCASGFTVSYNEQFFGPGTRLTVL.

The V call is TRBV23-1, the J call TRBJ2-1, with D possibly matching TRBD2 (6 bases). TRBV23-1 carries the ORF label, with uncertain function. This CDR3 is built from 14 residues. V was shortened by 8 bases and J by 4 bases, with 15 bases between the two germline ends. The CDR3 loop reads CASRRDPLYNEQFF. The CDR3 DNA follows: TGCGCCAGCCGGCGGGACCCACTATACAATGAGCAGTTCTTC.

The sample holds many counts of this clonotype. V gene TRBV20-1 combines with J gene TRBJ2-2; 9 positions match TRBD2. Germline CDR1 is DFQATT and CDR2 is SNEGSKA (reference sequence). V gave up 1 base and J gave up 5 bases; unmatched junction bases: 5. The CDR3 totals 15 residues. The CDR3, as DNA: TGCAGTGCTAGAGCTAGCGGGGATGTTACCGGGGAGCTGTTTTTT. Its translation: CSARASGDVTGELFF.

A note on this clonotype: Being one base from a much bigger clone, this may be a read error. This sequence joins TRBV6-6 and TRBJ2-7; TRBD2 agrees at 9 bases. This CDR3 contains 14 residues. From germline, CDR1 is MNHNY and CDR2 SVGAGI (reference sequence). V trimming: 8 bases; J trimming: 3 bases; junction bases outside the gene matches: 8. Written as DNA, the CDR3 is TGTGCCAGCTCCTTAGCGGGAGTAGACTACGAGCAGTACTTC. Its protein is CASSLAGVDYEQYF.

This clonotype was seen repeatedly, ten times or more. J is TRBJ2-1 and V is TRBV3-1, with unresolved D. With 0 bases removed from V and 0 bases from J, the gap between germline ends came to 15 bases. Germline-derived CDR1 and CDR2 are LGHDT and YNNKEL (reference sequence). The CDR3 runs to 18 residues. CDR3 loop: CASSQEFWSQSSYNEQFF. CDR3 coding DNA: TGTGCCAGCAGCCAAGAGTTCTGGTCACAGAGCTCCTACAATGAGCAGTTCTTC.

This clonotype has ten or more counts. The V gene is TRBV24-1, the J gene TRBJ2-1, with 11 bases fitting TRBD2. J gave up 4 bases and V 4 bases, and 5 bases lay outside the gene matches. The CDR3 is 16 amino acids. Germline V gene data show CDR1 as KGHDR and CDR2 as SFDVKD. CDR3 sequence: CATSESSGRMYNEQFF. CDR3 bases: TGTGCCACCAGTGAATCTAGCGGGAGGATGTACAATGAGCAGTTCTTC.

This clonotype was counted ten times or more. The chain has TRBV7-9 and TRBJ2-7; D gene ambiguous. Trimming shortened V by 4 bases and J by 0 bases, and 10 bases separated the two germline ends. The CDR3 extends over 14 amino acids. The germline V gene encodes CDR1 SEHNR and CDR2 FQNEAQ (reference sequence). This CDR3 is CASSSWLDSYEQYF. The CDR3 DNA reads as TGTGCCAGCAGCTCTTGGTTGGACTCCTACGAGCAGTACTTC.

This clonotype has more than one count but fewer than ten. Written as DNA, the CDR3 is TGTGCCAGCGCTATCAATTCGATAGAGACCCAGTACTTC. Its translation is CASAINSIETQYF. The chain has TRBV7-9 and TRBJ2-5; no clear D. Trimming removed 8 bases from V and 4 bases from J, with 14 bases in between. The CDR3 spans 13 residues. Looked up from germline, CDR1 is SEHNR and CDR2 is FQNEAQ (reference sequence).

This clonotype was seen at least ten times. The chain has TRBV10-2 and TRBJ2-1; 13 positions agree with TRBD2. Germline V gene lookup returns CDR1 WSHSY and CDR2 SAAADI. After removal of 6 bases from V and 6 bases from J, the junction contained 5 bases not matched to a gene. The CDR3 contains 15 residues. Written as DNA, the CDR3 is TGCGCCAGCAGCGTCGGACTAGCGGGGGTCAATGAGCAGTTCTTC. This encodes CASSVGLAGVNEQFF.

The V and J genes are TRBV25-1 and TRBJ1-2; D remains ambiguous. The CDR3 spans 13 residues. Trimming shortened V by 4 bases and J by 7 bases, and 13 bases separated the two germline ends. The germline gives CDR1 MGHDK, CDR2 SYGVNS. CDR3: CASSVDIRAGYTF. The CDR3 DNA is TGTGCCAGCAGTGTTGACATCCGTGCTGGCTACACCTTC.

V gene TRBV29-1 combines with J gene TRBJ2-1; 7 nucleotides line up with TRBD2. CDR1 SQVTM and CDR2 ANQGSEA come from the germline V gene. Trimming took 0 bases from V and 0 from J; bases not matched to a gene: 5. This CDR3 region has 16 residues. The CDR3 protein is CSVEDPSGSSYNEQFF. CDR3 bases: TGCAGCGTTGAAGATCCTAGCGGCAGCTCCTACAATGAGCAGTTCTTC.

This clonotype occurred a few times. The chain recombines TRBV7-9 with TRBJ2-3; D gene unclear. The CDR3 covers 15 residues. V lost 5 bases and J 1 base, leaving 13 bases between the germline ends. The germline CDR1 and CDR2 sequences are SEHNR and FQNEAQ (reference sequence). The CDR3 spells CASSPYKLGTDTQYF. CDR3 coding DNA: TGTGCCAGCAGCCCCTATAAATTAGGCACAGATACGCAGTATTTT.

This clonotype has a count of ten or more. This sequence joins TRBV30 and TRBJ2-3; TRBD1 is a possible D gene (5 bases). Per germline, CDR1 GTSNPN and CDR2 SVGIG (reference sequence). The CDR3 sequence is 16 residues long. Trimming cost V 3 bases and J 4 bases, with 20 bases left between them. The CDR3 DNA follows: TGTGCCTGGAGCCCTTCTTGGGGCAGTTCTGCAGATACGCAGTATTTT. Translated, it gives CAWSPSWGSSADTQYF.

The chain employs TRBV6-1 and TRBJ2-3; D not certain. The CDR3 spans 13 residues. The V and J ends lost 5 bases and 4 bases respectively, with 10 bases between them. Germline V gene sequence: CDR1 MNHNS, CDR2 SASEGT. CDR3: CASSTGLPDTQYF. DNA for the CDR3: TGTGCCAGCAGTACCGGGCTCCCAGATACGCAGTATTTT.

This clonotype has at least ten counts. CDR3 nucleotide sequence: TGTGCCAGCAGTACCCAAGAGACCCAGTACTTC. It specifies CASSTQETQYF. The rearrangement joins TRBV28 to TRBJ2-5; unclear D gene. V shed 5 bases and J shed 1 base, with 2 bases lying between them. The CDR3 runs 11 residues. CDR1 and CDR2 (germline): MDHEN, SYDVKM.

This clonotype has ten or more counts. This sequence joins TRBV7-7 and TRBJ2-5, with 9 bases fitting TRBD2. This CDR3 region has 11 residues. Germline V CDR1 and CDR2: SSHAT, FNYEAQ (reference sequence). The DNA for the CDR3 is TGTGCTATACTAGCGGGAGAGACCCAGTACTTC. This sequence encodes CAILAGETQYF. The full variable domain, in which reference TRBV7-7 and TRBJ2-5 provide the parts outside the CDR3, is GAGVSQSPRYKVTKRGQDVTLRCDPISSHATLYWYQQALGQGPEFLTYFNYEAQPDKSGLPSDRFSAERPEGSISTLTIQRTEQRDSAMYRCAILAGETQYFGPGTRLLVL.